This TCR beta chain is from a study of shared clonotypes between healthy human individuals. The CDR3 totals 13 residues. CDR1 is SQVTM and CDR2 is ANQGSEA in the germline V gene. The naive CD8 subset, CD45RO-negative cells positively selected for CCR7, excluded terminally differentiated effector memory CD45RA+ cells. Using immunoSEQ multiplex PCR, the repertoire was profiled, and TCRdb retains in-frame clones only, with some absent. Of roughly 600,000 clones detected, roughly 98% appear once; the ten largest clones hold more than 0.3%. This receptor was identified in a man aged 30 to 45 in good health. Input material: naive CD8+ T cells sorted from blood. V usage is TRBV29-1 and J usage is TRBJ2-1; 12 bases are a match to TRBD2. The CDR3 region has the DNA TGCACCGTCGGACTAGCGGGATTAAATGAGCAGTTCTTC. As protein: CTVGLAGLNEQFF.